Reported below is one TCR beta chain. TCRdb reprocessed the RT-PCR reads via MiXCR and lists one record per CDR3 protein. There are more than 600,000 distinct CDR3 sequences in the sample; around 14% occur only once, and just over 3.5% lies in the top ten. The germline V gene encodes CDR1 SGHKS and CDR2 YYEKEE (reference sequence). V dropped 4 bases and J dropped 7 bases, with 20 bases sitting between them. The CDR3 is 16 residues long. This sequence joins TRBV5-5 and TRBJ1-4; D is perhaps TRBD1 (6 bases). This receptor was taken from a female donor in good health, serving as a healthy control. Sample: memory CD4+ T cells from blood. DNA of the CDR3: TGTGCCAGCAGCGGCCGTTTCGGGGGCGCCGGTGAAAAACTGTTTTTT. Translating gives CASSGRFGGAGEKLFF.